The TCR beta chain described here comes from a study of shared clonotypes between healthy human individuals (TCRdb year 2020). For the wider study: A couple of women and a few men aged 18 to 49 years were included in the cohort. Blood TCR repertoires of about five healthy adults were deeply sequenced to estimate repertoire size and the extent of clonotype sharing between individuals. Per donor, three plates each were used for CD4 naive and CD4 memory, two for CD8 naive, and one for CD8 memory. Libraries were prepared and TCR repertoires were sequenced by different laboratories using diverse techniques, in order to increase sequencing depth and limit assay-specific biases. Per donor, leukapheresis produced somewhere between about 0.8 and 9 billion PBMCs.

Details on this clone: It has no known antigen specificity. No base quality information exists; no much larger clone differs at one position. This sample includes further DNA sequences coding for the same CDR3.

Using the deep immunoSEQ assay, TCR CDR3 regions were amplified from genomic DNA by multiplex PCR. Extracted genomic DNA from each cell subset was spread evenly across all wells of several immunoSEQ 96-well plates, with each plate serving as a replicate. For sorted subsets, each replicate PCR was loaded with 150 to 250 ng genomic DNA, equivalent to 32,000 or so T cell genomes. Purified libraries were measured with a Qubit 3.0 fluorometer, size-checked on a Bioanalyzer 2100, and measured again with the KAPA Library Quantification kit. Every immunoSEQ 96-well plate was sequenced on a dedicated single-read 150-cycle Illumina NextSeq 550 flow cell. Turning to the authors' computational methods: Because the immunoSEQ output held only junctional sequences and lacked quality scores, the filtering could not match the filtering applied to full-length reads. Sequences were annotated with PyIR, a Python wrapper for IgBLAST v1.9, using IMGT germline references to assign V/J genes and CDR3. Reads were filtered out if the reads had weak V/J assignments (E-value above 1e-6), no CDR3, stop codons, out-of-frame junctions, or ambiguous translated residues. A V3J clonotype was defined by an identical inferred V gene, J gene, and CDR3 amino acid sequence. The percentage overlap between two repertoires was calculated by dividing the number of shared unique clonotypes by the size of the smaller repertoire. Repertoire richness was assessed with RTK rarefaction, the Chao1 estimator, and Recon v2.1 estimates of unobserved clonotypes. For all TCRbeta clonotypes obtained by the gDNA method from a few donors, generation probabilities were computed with OLGA. The table comes from immuneACCESS by way of TCRdb, which keeps in-frame sequences with V and J called. Part of the clones is missing from these tables; in studies checked, under half for an unresolved V gene and the rest for unknown reasons. That table gives V, J and clone size, and the DNA gave D and trimming. For this sample the table gives 2.5 million or so clones, of which just over 90% were detected only once. Over 0.12% of the sample is held by the ten biggest clonotypes.

The donors were healthy, HIV-negative adults who had no recently reported acute infections or vaccinations. Only Caucasian adults living in Nashville, Tennessee, USA were represented among the donors. Magnetic negative selection was used to enrich CD4+ T cells, after which naive cells were positively selected on CD45RA and the negative fraction became the memory subset. Blood was obtained by leukapheresis, after which PBMCs were separated by Ficoll-Histopaque density gradient centrifugation and cryopreserved in liquid nitrogen vapor phase. Purity and quantity of every magnetically sorted T cell population were checked by analytical flow cytometry. From each sorted fraction, genomic DNA was isolated and quantified by UV absorbance on a Nanodrop 2000c. Points the paper makes about the study in general: Estimated clonotype richness was generally larger for naive than for memory subsets. Pairwise subsampling led to the expectation that sequencing depth would affect the degree of clonotype sharing among donors. Rarefaction of sorted-subset datasets indicated incomplete sequencing despite the large sequencing depth. Clonotypes shared by all four sorted-subset donors showed higher generation probabilities than non-shared clonotypes. Sharing across a few donors was observed for about 5% of naive CD4, around 3.5% of naive CD8, 2% to 2.5% of memory CD4, and around 0.42% of memory CD8 clonotypes. Because the study included a small number of donors, the genetic and exposure-history diversity represented was limited. Sampling was restricted to blood, and TCR repertoires in tissues likely differ from the TCR repertoires found in blood.

The germline V gene gives CDR1 as SGDLS and CDR2 as YYNGEE. Here V drops 3 bases and J drops 3 bases, and the junction holds 4 bases not matched to any gene. CDR3 length: 14 amino acids, cysteine to phenylalanine. Kept here is only the CDR3 DNA, which spans 42 bases and is read in frame from base 1. Sequenced material: naive CD4+ T cells sorted from blood. In light of the paper, this sample's cell subset or site label describes: CD45RA+ positively selected. The chain is encoded by TRBV9 joined to TRBJ2-7, and 9 bases in between align with TRBD1. This sequence was found in a man aged 18 to 30 in good health. The sequenced DNA: TGTGCCAGCAGCGCCGGGACAGGGCGCTACGAGCAGTACTTC. Translation gives CASSAGTGRYEQYF.